This entry lists 13 T cell receptor beta chains sequenced from one sample in a study of blood T cell repertoires in COVID-19. Measured with immunoSEQ multiplex PCR; TCRdb has only the in-frame clones, and not every one. The sample records fewer than 500,000 clones, around 87% being singletons. The sequenced sample was PBMCs or T cells enriched from blood (not recorded which). The receptors come from a young man who had recovered from COVID-19.

This chain connects TRBV11-3 to TRBJ2-7; 11 bases are shared with TRBD1. After removal of 5 bases from V and 3 bases from J, the junction contained 6 bases not matched to a gene. Germline CDR1 is SGHNT and CDR2 is YENEEA. CDR3 size: 15 residues. CDR3 nucleotide sequence: TGTGCCAGCAGCAAGGGACAGGGGGTTCTCTACGAGCAGTACTTC. Amino acids: CASSKGQGVLYEQYF.

This sequence joins TRBV12-5 and TRBJ1-5; maybe TRBD1 (6 bases). Between the trimmed V and J ends, which lost 1 base and 6 bases, there was a span of 13 bases. This CDR3 is 15 amino acids long. The germline gives CDR1 LGHNT, CDR2 FRNRAP. CDR3 sequence reads: CASGLGAGESQPQHF. The CDR3 DNA reads TGTGCTAGTGGTTTGGGCGCAGGGGAGAGTCAGCCCCAGCATTTT.

The J gene is TRBJ2-2, the V gene TRBV19; 10 bases agree with TRBD1. This CDR3 spans 19 amino acids. Germline CDR1 reads LNHDA; CDR2 reads SQIVND (reference sequence). The V segment lost 6 bases and the J segment 4 bases; nucleotides outside the gene matches: 17. The CDR3 bases are TGTGCCAGTAGCCTCGGGACAGGGGCCCTAAGCGGGTTCACCGGGGAGCTGTTTTTT. Residues: CASSLGTGALSGFTGELFF.

The rearrangement uses TRBV27 and TRBJ2-6; no clear D gene. Germline loops: CDR1 MNHEY, CDR2 SMNVEV (reference sequence). The V gene lost 5 bases and the J gene lost 0 bases, with 5 bases spanning the gap. The CDR3 is 14 amino acids. The CDR3 nucleotides read TGTGCCAGCAGTGCGAGCTCTGGGGCCAACGTCCTGACTTTC. It specifies CASSASSGANVLTF.

The chain joins TRBV6-4 to TRBJ2-3, with D tentatively TRBD2 (5 bases). CDR3 length: 17 amino acids. With 0 bases removed from V and 0 bases from J, the gap between germline ends came to 13 bases. The germline CDR1 and CDR2 sequences are MRHNA and SNTAGT. CDR3 protein: CASSDSRSSDSTDTQYF. In DNA form, the CDR3 reads TGTGCCAGCAGTGACTCGAGAAGTAGCGATAGCACAGATACGCAGTATTTT.

J is TRBJ1-2 and V is TRBV12-3 or TRBV12-4; D uncertain. The CDR3 length is 13 residues. V lost 4 bases to trimming and J lost 7 bases, with 13 bases between them. This chain's CDR3 is CASSSGLIAGYTF. As DNA, the CDR3 is TGTGCCAGCAGTTCGGGTTTGATCGCTGGCTACACCTTC.

The chain is built from TRBV7-8 and TRBJ2-1; D remains ambiguous. The V gene lost 6 bases and the J gene lost 8 bases, with 20 bases spanning the gap. Germline V gene sequence: CDR1 SGHVS, CDR2 FQNEAQ. The CDR3 is 15 residues long. The CDR3 DNA reads TGTGCCAGCAGGCCTATTAGCTCTCGGGTATATGAGCAGTTCTTC. This translates into CASRPISSRVYEQFF.

The chain is built from TRBV5-1 and TRBJ1-3; TRBD1 agrees at 9 bases. The germline V gene has CDR1 SGHRS and CDR2 YFSETQ. The ends lost 3 bases at V and 6 bases at J; junction bases unmatched: 4. This CDR3 region has 14 residues. The CDR3 region is CASSSGQGSNTIYF. DNA of the CDR3: TGCGCCAGCAGCTCCGGACAGGGGTCAAACACCATATATTTT.

The J gene is TRBJ2-6, the V gene TRBV4-1, with D possibly being TRBD2 (7 bases). The CDR3 consists of 19 residues. Germline loops: CDR1 MGHRA, CDR2 YSYEKL. Trimming took off 3 bases at V and 1 base at J, with 19 bases between the two ends. The CDR3 DNA reads TGCGCCAGCAGCCATCTACTTGCGGGGGCGAAATCTGGGGCCAACGTCCTGACTTTC. It codes for CASSHLLAGAKSGANVLTF.

The rearrangement uses TRBV5-4 and TRBJ2-1, with 10 bases identical to TRBD2. The CDR3 consists of 15 residues. Germline V gives CDR1 SGHNT, CDR2 YYREEE (reference sequence). J lost 6 bases, V lost 2 bases, and 5 bases had no gene match. The CDR3 protein is CASSLSGRAFNEQFF. CDR3 DNA sequence: TGTGCCAGCAGCTTAAGCGGGAGGGCCTTCAATGAGCAGTTCTTC.

The chain combines TRBV7-9 with TRBJ2-1; the D gene is possibly TRBD2 (6 bases). CDR3 length equals 12 residues. Germline values: CDR1 SEHNR, CDR2 FQNEAQ (reference sequence). V dropped 4 bases and J dropped 10 bases, with 11 bases sitting between them. CDR3 residues: CASSSLLAEQFF. Written as DNA, the CDR3 is TGTGCCAGCAGCTCCCTCCTAGCGGAGCAGTTCTTC. Full variable domain (missing parts from reference TRBV7-9 and TRBJ2-1): DTGVSQNPRHKITKRGQNVTFRCDPISEHNRLYWYRQTLGQGPEFLTYFQNEAQLEKSRLLSDRFSAERPKGSFSTLEIQRTEQGDSAMYLCASSSLLAEQFFGPGTRLTVL.

This rearrangement joins TRBV4-1 to TRBJ2-3; maybe TRBD1 (6 bases). V was pared by 0 bases and J by 4 bases, with 11 bases between. The CDR3 covers 15 residues. CDR1 and CDR2 (germline): MGHRA, YSYEKL. CDR3 residues: CASSQDGRGSDTQYF. In DNA form, the CDR3 reads TGCGCCAGCAGCCAAGATGGCAGGGGATCAGATACGCAGTATTTT.

This clone was recorded only once. The chain combines TRBV27 with TRBJ2-4, with a tentative D call TRBD1 (6 bases). Deletions cut 8 bases from V and 1 base from J, with 12 bases between. From germline, CDR1 is MNHEY and CDR2 SMNVEV (reference sequence). This CDR3 has 14 amino acids. Here the CDR3 reads CASSGAGAKNIQYF. CDR3 in DNA: TGTGCCAGCTCAGGGGCAGGGGCCAAAAACATTCAGTACTTC.